This T cell receptor (beta chain) was recovered during a study of response to subunit inactivated influenza vaccine. MiXCR was run by TCRdb on the RT-PCR reads, yielding one entry per CDR3 protein. Of around 540,000 distinct CDR3 sequences in the sample, 10% to 15% were seen once. Germline V gives CDR1 SGHRS, CDR2 YFSETQ. The germline V and J ends were trimmed by 1 base and 2 bases, with 18 bases remaining between them. This CDR3 has 18 residues. With regard to this clonotype: Its specificity is not known.

Study-level results: Authors suggested few new T cells are recruited by each seasonal influenza vaccination.

The chain carries TRBV5-1 and TRBJ2-2, with D possibly TRBD2 on 5 matching bases. The clonotype was recovered from a man aged 50 to 59 who received an inactivated influenza vaccine. Sequencing was performed on PBMCs from blood, taken on the day of vaccination. CDR3 in DNA: TGCGCCAGCAGCTTGCGTCAGTCGGGCCGGGGAAACACCGGGGAGCTGTTTTTT. This translates into CASSLRQSGRGNTGELFF.